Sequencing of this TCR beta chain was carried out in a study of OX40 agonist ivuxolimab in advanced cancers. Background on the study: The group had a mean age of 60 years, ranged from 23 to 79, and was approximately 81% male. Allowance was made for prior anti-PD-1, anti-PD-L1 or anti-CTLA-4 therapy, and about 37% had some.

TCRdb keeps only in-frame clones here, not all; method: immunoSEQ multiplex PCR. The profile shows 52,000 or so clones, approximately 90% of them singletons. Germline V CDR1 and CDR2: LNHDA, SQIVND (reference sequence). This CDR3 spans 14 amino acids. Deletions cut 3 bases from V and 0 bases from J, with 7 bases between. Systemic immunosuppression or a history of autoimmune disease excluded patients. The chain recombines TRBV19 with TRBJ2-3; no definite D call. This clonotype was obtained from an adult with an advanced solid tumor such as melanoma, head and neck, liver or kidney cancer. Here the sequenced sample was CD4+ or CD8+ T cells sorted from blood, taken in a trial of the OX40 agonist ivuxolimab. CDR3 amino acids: CASSMSSSTDTQYF. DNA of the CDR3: TGTGCCAGTAGTATGTCCTCTAGCACAGATACGCAGTATTTT.